One sample yielded the 16 T cell receptor beta chains listed below, sequenced in a study of tissue T cells after allogeneic stem cell transplantation. Only in-frame clones appear in the TCRdb table, and some are missing; sequencing was by immunoSEQ multiplex PCR. The sample records approximately 17,000 clones, about three quarters being singletons. Sequencing was performed on spleen. The receptors here all came from a female BALB/c mouse in good health. The strain's MHC type: H2-d.

Notes on this clone: Genes and germline come from the mouse. The read finishes 1 residue shy of the CDR3 end, and the germline J gene is used to complete it. The chain joins TRBV2 to TRBJ1-1, with 7 bases aligning to TRBD1. V lost 3 bases and J lost 1; bases outside the gene matches: 2. The CDR3 runs 14 residues. The germline gives CDR1 LGHNA, CDR2 YSYQKL. The DNA read from the CDR3 is TGTGCCAGCAGCCAGGGACAGAAAAACACAGAAGTCTTC. Protein: CASSQGQKNTEVF. The entire CDR3 reads CASSQGQKNTEVFF.

Note on this clone: The genes are named according to mouse. The CDR3 goes on 1 residue after the read ends, and that part is filled in from the germline J gene. This same CDR3 is encoded by further DNA sequences in the sample. The chain employs TRBV13-2 and TRBJ1-4, with D possibly matching TRBD1 (6 bases). With 0 bases removed from V and 0 bases from J, the gap between germline ends came to 6 bases. Germline V gene data show CDR1 as NNHNN and CDR2 as SYGAGS (reference sequence). There are 15 residues in the CDR3. Incomplete CDR3 DNA: TGTGCCAGCGGTGATGCAGGGGTTTCCAACGAAAGATTATTT. Translation gives CASGDAGVSNERLF. The CDR3 as a whole reads CASGDAGVSNERLFF.

About this clone: The gene names here belong to mouse. Sequencing ends 1 residue short of the CDR3 end; the germline J gene provides the rest. J is TRBJ2-4 and V is TRBV20, with a tentative D call TRBD1 (6 bases). V lost 3 bases, J lost 4 bases, and 14 bases lay in between. CDR3 length: 14 amino acids. In germline, CDR1 is GFQATS, CDR2 STVNSAI. CDR3 region: CGARSQGRENTLYF. Incomplete CDR3 DNA: TGTGGTGCTAGATCCCAGGGGAGGGAAAACACCTTGTAC.

Concerning this clone: The gene symbols are mouse symbols. Coverage ceases 1 residue before the CDR3 finishes, and the germline J gene fills in the end. The chain is built from TRBV19 and TRBJ1-5; tentative D call: TRBD1 (6 bases). Looked up from germline, CDR1 is FNHDT and CDR2 is SITEND (reference sequence). The CDR3 consists of 12 residues. V was trimmed by 5 bases and J by 8 bases, leaving 11 bases between them. The CDR3 here is CASRPRGEAPLF. CDR3 DNA, as far as it was read: TGTGCCAGCAGGCCCAGGGGAGAGGCTCCGCTT.

A remark on this clone: Germline and genes here are mouse. The DNA ends 1 residue before the CDR3 does, and the rest of the CDR3 is filled in from the germline J gene. The chain combines TRBV20 with TRBJ2-1; TRBD1 matches at 10 bases. Looked up from germline, CDR1 is GFQATS and CDR2 is STVNSAI. After removal of 0 bases from V and 7 bases from J, the junction contained 3 bases not matched to a gene. The CDR3 runs to 14 residues. The DNA read from the CDR3 is TGTGGTGCTAGGGATCAGGGACAGGGGGCTGAGCAGTTC. As protein: CGARDQGQGAEQF. The CDR3 in its entirety is CGARDQGQGAEQFF.

This clone was seen a few times. Gene names refer to mouse genes. Sequencing ends 1 residue short of the CDR3 end; the germline J gene provides the rest. The chain employs TRBV5 and TRBJ1-6; D is ambiguous. TRBJ1-6 has ORF status, its function being uncertain. This CDR3 has 16 amino acids. CDR1 is LGHNA, CDR2 YNLKQL, per germline (reference sequence). Trimming pared 0 bases from V and 3 bases from J, leaving 9 bases between. CDR3: CASSQETAGYNSPLYF. CDR3 DNA (partial): TGTGCCAGCAGCCAAGAGACCGCCGGCTATAATTCGCCCCTCTAC.

As for this clone: Gene and germline names: mouse. The CDR3 end is not reached by the read, which stops 1 residue before it; the germline J gene fills it in. The chain links TRBV19 to TRBJ2-4; 7 nucleotides align to TRBD1. Germline V gene lookup returns CDR1 FNHDT and CDR2 SITEND (reference sequence). This CDR3 has 13 residues. The ends lost 6 bases at V and 3 bases at J; junction bases unmatched: 4. CDR3 in amino acids: CASTKTGQNTLYF. CDR3 DNA (partial): TGTGCCAGCACCAAGACAGGGCAAAACACCTTGTAC.

This clone occurred once. Genes and germline are mouse. With the read ending 1 residue before the CDR3 end, the germline J gene is used to fill in that end. V usage is TRBV13-1 and J usage is TRBJ1-2; TRBD1 aligns across 7 bases. J lost 0 bases, V lost 5 bases, and 4 bases had no gene match. Germline-derived CDR1 and CDR2 are NSHNY and SYGAGN. The CDR3 spans 14 residues. The CDR3 DNA, read in part, is TGTGCCAGCAGCCCGGGACAGCCAAACTCCGACTACACC. Encoded protein: CASSPGQPNSDYT. The full-length CDR3 reads as CASSPGQPNSDYTF.

Details on this clone: The genes and germline here are from mouse. The sequenced fragment ends 1 residue before the CDR3 boundary, so the rest is inferred from the germline J gene. This sequence joins TRBV13-3 and TRBJ2-2, with D maybe TRBD1 (6 bases). Trimming took 4 bases from V and 3 from J, leaving 10 bases between them. Germline V gives CDR1 NNHDY, CDR2 SYVADS. This CDR3 is built from 14 residues. CDR3 sequence reads: CASSSGADTGQLYF. The CDR3 DNA, read in part, is TGTGCCAGCAGTTCAGGGGCGGACACCGGGCAGCTCTAC.

On this clone itself: Genes and germline are mouse. The read terminates 1 residue ahead of where the CDR3 ends, so the germline J gene completes it. The chain has TRBV13-1 and TRBJ1-2, with 10 bases aligning to TRBD1. V gave up 0 bases and J gave up 2 bases; unmatched junction bases: 4. This CDR3 comprises 16 residues. Germline lookup yields CDR1 NSHNY and CDR2 SYGAGN. Incomplete CDR3 DNA: TGTGCCAGCAGTGATGGACAGGGGGCAGGGAACTCCGACTACACC. Protein sequence: CASSDGQGAGNSDYT. The whole CDR3 reads CASSDGQGAGNSDYTF.

As for this clone: Genes and germline come from the mouse. The read gets to within 1 residue of the CDR3 end, and the germline J gene fills in the rest. The V call is TRBV13-2, the J call TRBJ2-2; 10 bases align to TRBD2. CDR1 and CDR2 (germline): NNHNN, SYGAGS (reference sequence). This CDR3 spans 18 amino acids. The J segment lost 2 bases and the V segment lost 4 bases, leaving 11 bases of the junction unmatched. CDR3 region: CASGTSRPGGANTGQLYF. Incomplete CDR3 DNA: TGTGCCAGCGGTACCTCACGTCCTGGGGGGGCGAACACCGGGCAGCTCTAC.

Comments on this clone: Gene and germline names: mouse. The read ends 1 residue early relative to the CDR3; the germline J gene fills the gap. The rearrangement links TRBV20 to TRBJ2-1; no clear D. This CDR3 spans 12 amino acids. The V gene lost 1 base and the J gene lost 7 bases, with 8 bases spanning the gap. Germline V gives CDR1 GFQATS, CDR2 STVNSAI. The covered CDR3 bases are TGTGGTGCTAGGGGCCCCGGGGCTGAGCAGTTC. Its protein product is CGARGPGAEQF. The full-length CDR3 reads as CGARGPGAEQFF.

Of note for this clone: Germline and genes: mouse. Read sequence stops 1 residue before the CDR3 end, and the germline J gene provides the missing end. V is TRBV4 and J is TRBJ2-5; 10 bases agree with TRBD2. Per germline, CDR1 LGHDT and CDR2 YNNKQL (reference sequence). V dropped 5 bases and J dropped 4; count of bases not matched to a gene: 3. CDR3 length: 14 amino acids. The CDR3 bases that were read are TGTGCCAGCAGCCTGGGACTGGGGAAAGACACCCAGTAC. The encoded protein is CASSLGLGKDTQY. The whole CDR3 protein reads CASSLGLGKDTQYF.

With regard to this clone: Mouse names are used for the genes. Incomplete CDR3 DNA: TGTGCCAGCGGTGAGGGGACAGACCAAGACACCCAGTAC. The encoded protein is CASGEGTDQDTQY. The full CDR3 protein reads CASGEGTDQDTQYF. The rearrangement uses TRBV13-2 and TRBJ2-5, with TRBD1 matching 7 bases. Sequencing ends 1 residue short of the CDR3 end; the germline J gene provides the rest. This CDR3 spans 14 amino acids. Trimming took 2 bases from V and 1 from J; bases not matched to a gene: 1. Germline V CDR1 and CDR2: NNHNN, SYGAGS (reference sequence).

On this clone: Here the gene names and germline are mouse. The read terminates 1 residue ahead of where the CDR3 ends, so the germline J gene completes it. This chain connects TRBV31 to TRBJ2-7; 9 bases align to TRBD2. CDR1 GKSSPN and CDR2 SITVG come from the germline V gene. The V and J ends lost 1 base and 6 bases, in that order; junction bases with no gene match: 1. The CDR3 consists of 12 residues. CDR3 bases read: TGTGCCTGGAGTCCTGGGGGGGTTGAACAGTAC. This gives the protein CAWSPGGVEQY. The complete CDR3 protein is CAWSPGGVEQYF.

This clone was observed a handful of times. All gene names here are mouse names. The read falls 1 residue short of the CDR3 end, and the missing part is taken from the germline J gene. The chain joins TRBV19 to TRBJ2-7; 11 bases agree with TRBD1. This CDR3 has 13 amino acids. The germline V gene encodes CDR1 FNHDT and CDR2 SITEND (reference sequence). The J segment lost 3 bases and the V segment lost 5 bases, leaving 1 base of the junction unmatched. CDR3 sequence reads: CASRDRGLYEQYF. Incomplete CDR3 DNA: TGTGCCAGCAGGGACAGGGGGCTCTATGAACAGTAC. Supplemented by reference TRBV19 and TRBJ2-7, the full variable domain reads GGIITQTPKFLIGQEGQKLTLKCQQNFNHDTMYWYRQDSGKGLRLIYYSITENDLQKGDLSEGYDASREKKSSFSLTVTSAQKNEMAVFLCASRDRGLYEQYFGPGTRLTVL.